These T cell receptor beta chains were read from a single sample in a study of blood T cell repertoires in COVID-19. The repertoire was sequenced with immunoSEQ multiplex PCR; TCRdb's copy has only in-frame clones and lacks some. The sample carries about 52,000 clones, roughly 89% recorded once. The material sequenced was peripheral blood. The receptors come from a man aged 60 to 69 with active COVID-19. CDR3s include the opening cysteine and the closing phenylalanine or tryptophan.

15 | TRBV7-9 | CASRPSSGVGTEAFF
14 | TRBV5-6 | CASSLVAGNEKLFF
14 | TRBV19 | CASSPTGGVGKLFF
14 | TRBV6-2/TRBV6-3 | CASSGTSGSYEQYF
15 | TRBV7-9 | CASGLGDRASYGYTF
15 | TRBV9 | CASSAGDRGDYGYTF
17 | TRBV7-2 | CASSLALPSNSGGELFF
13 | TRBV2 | CASSSGYAYEQYF
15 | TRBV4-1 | CASSHRTEFNYGYTF
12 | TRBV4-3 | CASSQDYGELFF
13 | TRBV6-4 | CASSGLAGDEQFF
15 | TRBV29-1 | CSVRTGPSYNSPLHF
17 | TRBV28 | CASSWAGVKRARNEQFF
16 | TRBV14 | CASSQDGAGVGSPLHF
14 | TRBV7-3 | CASRGTSGSDEQFF
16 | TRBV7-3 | CASSLRQIAGSTEAFF
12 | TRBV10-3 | CAIRTGTYEQYF
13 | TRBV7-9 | CASSLGTSGEQFF
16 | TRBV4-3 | CASSQDQRGIAGELFF
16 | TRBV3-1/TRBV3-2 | CASSQTLGQGFSGYTF
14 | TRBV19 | CASRTASYTGELFF
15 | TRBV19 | CASANEGHTTDTQYF
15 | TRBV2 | CASRGVSAGGETQYF
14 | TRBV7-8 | CASSLGTGDNEQFF
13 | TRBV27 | CASSGQGHTEAFF
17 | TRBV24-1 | CATSPRASGSRYNEQFF
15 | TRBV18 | CASSPDSLRGDGYTF
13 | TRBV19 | CASSNEKGAGYTF
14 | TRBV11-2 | CASSSTTTGDEQYF
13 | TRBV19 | CASMAGGRETQYF
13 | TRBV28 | CASVGAPGYEQYF
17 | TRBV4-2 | CASSQAQTSGNTGELFF
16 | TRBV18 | CASSPTQGSTNEKLFF
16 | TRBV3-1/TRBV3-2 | CASSHSTGEMNTEAFF
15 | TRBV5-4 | CASSSPGQGLSGYTF
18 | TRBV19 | CASSITPGLAPSTDTQYF
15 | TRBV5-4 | CASSFKAVNTGELFF
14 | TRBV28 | CASSTRTGGHGYTF
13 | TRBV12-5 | CASGLTGTGELFF
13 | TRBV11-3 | CASRPGETGELFF
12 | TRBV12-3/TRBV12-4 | CASTGGTDTQYF
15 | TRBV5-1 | CASSLAGQGQETQYF
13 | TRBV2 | CASTTETSSLGYF
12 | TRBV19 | CASGRPTDTQYF
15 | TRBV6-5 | CASRLAGGFRDEQFF
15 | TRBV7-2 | CASSPRTGETYEQYF
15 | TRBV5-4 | CASSSQGAGTGELFF
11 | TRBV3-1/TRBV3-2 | CASSQFGEQFF
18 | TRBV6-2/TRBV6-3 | CASSYTPLAGASRDIQYF
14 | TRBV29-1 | CSTHGVGGENEQFF
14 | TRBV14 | CASSRPGVNEKLFF
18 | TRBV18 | CASSPWAEGHSGANVLTF
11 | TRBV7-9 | CASSLSSGYTF
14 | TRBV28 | CASSEQGAKETQYF
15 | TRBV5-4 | CASSPGTSGMNEQYF
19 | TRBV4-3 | CASSQEGGTSGIRMNEQFF
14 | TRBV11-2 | CASSPRPGRDTQYF
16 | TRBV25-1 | CASSAGTSGSLETQYF
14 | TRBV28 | CASTPGLGYNEQFF